Following are 27 T cell receptor beta chains from one sample sequenced in a study of control samples from healthy donors and cancer patients. Data came from immunoSEQ multiplex PCR; TCRdb stores just in-frame clones and leaves some out. The sample lists 200,000 or so clones; about 94% were seen once. Specimen: blood. These receptor sequences come from a man aged 45 to 65 in good health.

The chain uses TRBV4-3 and TRBJ2-3; TRBD2 agrees at 7 bases. The CDR3 is 14 amino acids. The germline gives CDR1 LGHNA, CDR2 YSLEER. V gave up 5 bases and J gave up 2 bases; unmatched junction bases: 4. Here the CDR3 DNA reads TGCGCCAGCAGCGGACTAGGATACACAGATACGCAGTATTTT. Its protein product is CASSGLGYTDTQYF.

The V and J genes are TRBV5-4 and TRBJ1-2; 9 positions agree with TRBD1. The CDR3 totals 15 residues. Germline-derived CDR1 and CDR2 are SGHNT and YYREEE (reference sequence). J lost 6 bases, V lost 4 bases, and 10 bases had no gene match. CDR3 nucleotide sequence: TGTGCCAGCAGCCTTCCCGGGACAGGGTTTGATGGCTACACCTTC. As protein: CASSLPGTGFDGYTF.

In DNA form, the CDR3 reads TGTGCCAGCAGCTTAAATTCACCCGGAGGACGAACTGAAGCTTTCTTT. Protein sequence: CASSLNSPGGRTEAFF. V and J are TRBV7-8 and TRBJ1-1; no firm D call. CDR1 is SGHVS and CDR2 is FQNEAQ in the germline V gene. The CDR3 consists of 16 residues. The V end lost 2 bases, the J end lost 5 bases, and 18 bases lay between the germline ends.

This clone has just one count. The chain links TRBV6-6 to TRBJ2-7; 8 bases are a match to TRBD1. V shed 4 bases and J 7 bases; nucleotides not matched to a gene: 12. There are 15 residues in the CDR3. The germline V gene encodes CDR1 MNHNY and CDR2 SVGAGI (reference sequence). The CDR3 coding sequence is TGTGCCAGCAGTTCCGGACAGGGTATTATTGGAGAGCAGTACGTC. The encoded protein is CASSSGQGIIGEQYV.

This chain uses TRBV14 with TRBJ1-4, with D hard to call. The CDR3 has 14 amino acids. Trimming took 1 base from V and 8 from J, leaving 11 bases between them. Germline lookup yields CDR1 SGHDN and CDR2 FVKESK. CDR3 sequence: CASSQGAFEEKLFF. In nucleotides, the CDR3 is TGTGCCAGCAGCCAAGGGGCCTTTGAAGAAAAACTGTTTTTT.

This clone has a single count. J is TRBJ1-5 and V is TRBV19; D is perhaps TRBD1 (5 bases). The CDR3 runs 14 residues. Trimming stripped 6 bases from V and 4 bases from J, with 13 bases between. The germline V gene encodes CDR1 LNHDA and CDR2 SQIVND (reference sequence). Here the CDR3 reads CASSITGPNQPQHF. DNA for the CDR3: TGTGCCAGTAGCATCACAGGACCTAATCAGCCCCAGCATTTT. The variable domain in full, with the rest retrieved from reference TRBV19 and TRBJ1-5, is DGGITQSPKYLFRKEGQNVTLSCEQNLNHDAMYWYRQDPGQGLRLIYYSQIVNDFQKGDIAEGYSVSREKKESFPLTVTSAQKNPTAFYLCASSITGPNQPQHFGDGTRLSIL.

The chain recombines TRBV14 with TRBJ1-6; D is perhaps TRBD1 (5 bases). CDR1 SGHDN and CDR2 FVKESK come from the germline V gene. The CDR3 spans 14 residues. Trimming removed 3 bases from V and 9 bases from J, with 12 bases in between. CDR3 DNA sequence: TGTGCCAGCAGCCACGGGGGAAGTATTTCACCCCTCCACTTT. This encodes CASSHGGSISPLHF.

The V gene is TRBV6-6, the J gene TRBJ1-1, with TRBD1 identical over 9 bases. The germline gives CDR1 MNHNY, CDR2 SVGAGI (reference sequence). The J segment lost 7 bases and the V segment lost 5 bases, leaving 8 bases of the junction unmatched. The CDR3 sequence is 14 residues long. CDR3: CASSGDRDGGEAFF. CDR3 bases: TGTGCCAGCAGTGGGGACAGGGACGGAGGTGAAGCTTTCTTT.

In this sample, this clone turned up once. The chain couples TRBV6-6 to TRBJ2-1; 7 bases are a match to TRBD1. The CDR3 extends over 15 amino acids. V lost 6 bases and J lost 5; bases outside the gene matches: 10. Looked up from germline, CDR1 is MNHNY and CDR2 is SVGAGI (reference sequence). The CDR3 DNA reads TGTGCCAGCAGAAAAGGACAGGACCTAAACAATGAGCAGTTCTTC. It specifies CASRKGQDLNNEQFF.

In nucleotides, the CDR3 is TGTGCCAGCTCAAGGGGGACAGACTACAATGAGCAGTTCTTC. Protein: CASSRGTDYNEQFF. The chain joins TRBV18 to TRBJ2-1, with 7 bases that match TRBD1. Per germline, CDR1 KGHSH and CDR2 LQKENI. The CDR3 sequence is 14 residues long. V lost 5 bases to trimming and J lost 3 bases; unmatched junction nucleotides: 4.

This chain uses TRBV29-1 with TRBJ2-7, with 7 bases matching TRBD1. Trimming took 6 bases from V and 0 from J; bases not matched to a gene: 2. The germline V gene encodes CDR1 SQVTM and CDR2 ANQGSEA. The CDR3 has 12 amino acids. This CDR3 is CSVRDSSYEQYF. In DNA form, the CDR3 reads TGCAGCGTCCGGGACAGCTCCTACGAGCAGTACTTC.

The J gene is TRBJ1-4, the V gene TRBV7-2, with D perhaps matching TRBD1 (5 bases). Trimming took 1 base from V and 16 from J, leaving 19 bases between them. In germline, CDR1 is SGHTA, CDR2 FQGNSA. This CDR3 is built from 14 residues. The CDR3 is CASSLVTGQGRAFF. The CDR3 nucleotides read TGTGCCAGCAGCTTAGTAACAGGTCAAGGGAGAGCGTTTTTT. Filled out from reference TRBV7-2 and TRBJ1-4, the complete variable domain reads GAGVSQSPSNKVTEKGKDVELRCDPISGHTALYWYRQSLGQGLEFLIYFQGNSAPDKSGLPSDRFSAERTGGSVSTLTIQRTQQEDSAVYLCASSLVTGQGRAFFGSGTQLSVL.

The chain joins TRBV4-1 to TRBJ1-2; the D gene is possibly TRBD1 (6 bases). CDR1 is MGHRA and CDR2 is YSYEKL in the germline V gene. With 3 bases removed from V and 8 bases from J, the gap between germline ends came to 19 bases. This CDR3 has 15 amino acids. CDR3 in DNA: TGCGCCAGCAGCCACCTTATCGGACAGCCTCAGGGCTACACCTTC. This sequence encodes CASSHLIGQPQGYTF.

The J gene is TRBJ1-2, the V gene TRBV4-3; D is uncertain. CDR3 size: 16 residues. Germline V CDR1 and CDR2: LGHNA, YSLEER. The ends were cut back, 1 base at V and 4 bases at J, with 16 bases in the middle. The CDR3 here is CASSQGGGSWPYGYTF. In nucleotides, the CDR3 is TGCGCCAGCAGCCAAGGTGGCGGCAGTTGGCCCTATGGCTACACCTTC.

The J gene is TRBJ1-2, the V gene TRBV5-1; tentatively, D is TRBD1 (5 bases). Germline-derived CDR1 and CDR2 are SGHRS and YFSETQ. V was clipped by 0 bases and J by 2 bases, with 8 bases between them. This CDR3 has 14 amino acids. CDR3 loop: CASSLEGANYGYTF. The CDR3 DNA sequence: TGCGCCAGCAGCTTGGAAGGGGCGAACTATGGCTACACCTTC. Based on the CDR3 plus reference TRBV5-1 and TRBJ1-2, the full variable domain is KAGVTQTPRYLIKTRGQQVTLSCSPISGHRSVSWYQQTPGQGLQFLFEYFSETQRNKGNFPGRFSGRQFSNSRSEMNVSTLELGDSALYLCASSLEGANYGYTFGSGTRLTVV.

The CDR3 protein is CASSLQGGTDTQYF. CDR3 in DNA: TGTGCCAGCAGCCTACAGGGGGGCACAGATACGCAGTATTTT. J is TRBJ2-3 and V is TRBV5-4, with 8 bases identical to TRBD1. V shed 4 bases, J shed 1 base, and the junction held 2 bases outside the gene matches. This CDR3 region has 14 residues. Germline V gene lookup returns CDR1 SGHNT and CDR2 YYREEE (reference sequence).

This rearrangement joins TRBV7-2 to TRBJ1-1, with TRBD1 matching over 7 bases. The CDR3 loop spans 14 amino acids. The ends lost 1 base at V and 8 bases at J; junction bases unmatched: 7. Germline V gene data show CDR1 as SGHTA and CDR2 as FQGNSA. The CDR3 DNA is TGTGCCAGCAGCTTAGAGCAGGGGGTGATAGAAGCTTTCTTT. Its translation: CASSLEQGVIEAFF.

The gene calls are TRBV28 and TRBJ1-3, with 11 bases matching TRBD1. CDR1 is MDHEN and CDR2 is SYDVKM in the germline V gene. The J segment lost 7 bases and the V segment lost 5 bases, leaving 7 bases of the junction unmatched. This CDR3 comprises 15 residues. The CDR3 bases are TGTGCCAGCAGTCGGTCCGGGACAGGGGGGAACACCATATATTTT. Its protein is CASSRSGTGGNTIYF.

The V gene is TRBV7-9, the J gene TRBJ1-4; D remains unclear. V was trimmed by 4 bases and J by 4 bases, leaving 10 bases between them. CDR1 is SEHNR, CDR2 FQNEAQ, per germline (reference sequence). This CDR3 comprises 14 residues. CDR3 DNA: TGTGCCAGCAGCTGGGGAAAAAGTAATGAAAAACTGTTTTTT. Translating gives CASSWGKSNEKLFF.

The V gene is TRBV11-2, the J gene TRBJ2-5; perhaps D is TRBD1 or TRBD2 (6 bases each). Germline V gene lookup returns CDR1 SGHAT and CDR2 FQNNGV. The CDR3 contains 15 residues. V was cut by 2 bases and J by 3 bases, with 13 bases left in between. For the CDR3, the DNA is TGTGCCAGCAGCTTACCTCAGAGGGGGGAAGAGACCCAGTACTTC. This gives the protein CASSLPQRGEETQYF.

The chain has TRBV12-3 or TRBV12-4 and TRBJ2-3, with a tentative D call TRBD1 (6 bases). CDR3 length equals 13 residues. V was pared by 2 bases and J by 6 bases, with 9 bases between. CDR3 protein: CASSLQGRDTQYF. The CDR3 region has the DNA TGTGCCAGCAGTTTACAGGGGCGGGATACGCAGTATTTT.

The V and J genes are TRBV28 and TRBJ2-5; D remains unclear. The germline CDR1 and CDR2 sequences are MDHEN and SYDVKM. The germline V and J ends were trimmed by 6 bases and 1 base, with 12 bases remaining between them. This CDR3 is built from 14 residues. For the CDR3, the DNA is TGTGCCAGCAGCCTGGGCCAGATCCAAGAGACCCAGTACTTC. This gives the protein CASSLGQIQETQYF.

The chain links TRBV11-3 to TRBJ2-1; no clear D gene. V lost 5 bases and J 5 bases, leaving 13 bases between the germline ends. This CDR3 spans 14 amino acids. The germline CDR1 and CDR2 sequences are SGHNT and YENEEA. Here the CDR3 reads CASSPYQGHNEQFF. The CDR3 DNA reads TGTGCCAGCAGCCCCTACCAAGGGCACAATGAGCAGTTCTTC.

This sequence joins TRBV4-1 and TRBJ2-5, with 8 nucleotides matching TRBD2. CDR3 size: 19 residues. The V and J ends lost 1 base and 1 base, in that order; junction bases with no gene match: 14. CDR1 and CDR2 (germline): MGHRA, YSYEKL. This CDR3 reads CASSQGWSGGTQLQETQYF. The CDR3, as DNA: TGCGCCAGCAGCCAAGGATGGAGCGGGGGAACTCAACTCCAAGAGACCCAGTACTTC.

The chain carries TRBV6-6 and TRBJ1-1; D gene uncertain. CDR3 length: 12 amino acids. V lost 0 bases and J 7 bases, leaving 6 bases between the germline ends. CDR1 and CDR2 (germline): MNHNY, SVGAGI (reference sequence). The CDR3 reads CASSYSSIEAFF. CDR3 nucleotides: TGTGCCAGCAGTTACTCGTCAATTGAAGCTTTCTTT.

The V and J genes are TRBV28 and TRBJ2-6, with D uncertain. V gave up 5 bases and J gave up 2 bases, with 13 bases separating them. The germline V gene has CDR1 MDHEN and CDR2 SYDVKM. The CDR3 is 16 residues long. The CDR3 region is CASSALGLAGANVLTF. The CDR3 DNA follows: TGTGCCAGCAGTGCTCTTGGGTTGGCTGGGGCCAACGTCCTGACTTTC. Full variable domain (outside the CDR3, taken from reference TRBV28 and TRBJ2-6): DVKVTQSSRYLVKRTGEKVFLECVQDMDHENMFWYRQDPGLGLRLIYFSYDVKMKEKGDIPEGYSVSREKKERFSLILESASTNQTSMYLCASSALGLAGANVLTFGAGSRLTVL.

This clone was seen only once. The CDR3 spells CASSITDRPYGYTF. CDR3 nucleotides: TGTGCCAGCAGCATTACGGACAGACCCTATGGCTACACCTTC. The chain links TRBV11-3 to TRBJ1-2; D is perhaps TRBD1 (6 bases). CDR1 SGHNT and CDR2 YENEEA come from the germline V gene. This CDR3 is built from 14 residues. V was trimmed by 5 bases and J by 4 bases, leaving 14 bases between them. Drawing the rest from reference TRBV11-3 and TRBJ1-2, the complete variable domain is EAGVVQSPRYKIIEKKQPVAFWCNPISGHNTLYWYLQNLGQGPELLIRYENEEAVDDSQLPKDRFSAERLKGVDSTLKIQPAELGDSAVYLCASSITDRPYGYTFGSGTRLTVV.